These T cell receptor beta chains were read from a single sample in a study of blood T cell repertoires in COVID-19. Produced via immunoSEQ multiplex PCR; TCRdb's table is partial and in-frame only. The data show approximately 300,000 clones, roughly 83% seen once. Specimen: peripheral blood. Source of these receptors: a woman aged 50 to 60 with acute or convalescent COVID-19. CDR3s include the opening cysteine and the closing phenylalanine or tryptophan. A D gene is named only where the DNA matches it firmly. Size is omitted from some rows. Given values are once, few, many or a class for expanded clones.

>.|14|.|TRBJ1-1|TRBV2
CASTWGQLNTEAFF
TGTGCCAGCACCTGGGGACAACTGAACACTGAAGCTTTCTTT
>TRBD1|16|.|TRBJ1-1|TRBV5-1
CASRSQGARTNTEAFF
TGCGCCAGCAGATCCCAGGGGGCCCGGACGAACACTGAAGCTTTCTTT
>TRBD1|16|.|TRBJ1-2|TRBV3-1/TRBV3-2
CASSPYVSPEQGRDTF
TGTGCCAGCAGCCCCTACGTCTCTCCGGAACAGGGGAGAGACACCTTC
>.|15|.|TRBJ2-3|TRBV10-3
CAALHGSGGPDTQYF
TGTGCCGCCCTGCATGGCTCCGGGGGGCCAGATACGCAGTATTTT
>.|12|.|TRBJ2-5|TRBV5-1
CASSPRGETQYF
TGCGCCAGCAGCCCCAGGGGAGAGACCCAGTACTTC
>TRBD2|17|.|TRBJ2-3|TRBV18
CASSPYGTSGRSDTQYF
TGTGCCAGCTCACCATATGGGACTAGCGGGAGGTCAGATACGCAGTATTTT
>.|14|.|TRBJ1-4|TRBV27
CASSLAGRNEKLFF
TGTGCCAGCAGTTTAGCAGGAAGAAATGAAAAACTGTTTTTT
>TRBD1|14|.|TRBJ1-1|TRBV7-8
CASSSGQANTEAFF
TGTGCCAGCAGCTCAGGACAGGCCAACACTGAAGCTTTCTTT
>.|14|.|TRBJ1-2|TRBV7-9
CASSWQDSNYGYTF
TGTGCCAGCAGCTGGCAAGACTCCAACTATGGCTACACCTTC
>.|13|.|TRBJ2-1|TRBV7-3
CASASSSHNEQFF
TGTGCCAGCGCCTCTAGCAGCCACAATGAGCAGTTCTTC
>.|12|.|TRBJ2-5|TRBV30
CAWMTEQETQYF
TGTGCCTGGATGACAGAACAAGAGACCCAGTACTTC
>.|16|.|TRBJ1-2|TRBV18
CASSRSSGQPNYGYTF
TGTGCCAGCTCGCGTTCCTCCGGACAGCCAAACTATGGCTACACCTTC
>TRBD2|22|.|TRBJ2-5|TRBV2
CASSTQGGPSGLAGGLGETQYF
TGTGCCAGCAGTACCCAGGGGGGACCCTCGGGACTAGCGGGAGGGCTGGGAGAGACCCAGTACTTC
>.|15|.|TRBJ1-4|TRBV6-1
CASSEAVGQVGHKVF
TGTGCCAGCAGTGAAGCGGTGGGGCAGGTTGGTCATAAGGTTTTT
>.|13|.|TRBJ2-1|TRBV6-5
CASIRVVDNEQFF
TGTGCCAGCATACGGGTGGTTGACAATGAGCAGTTCTTC
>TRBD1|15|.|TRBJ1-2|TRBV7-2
CASSFGQGDNYGYTF
TGTGCCAGCAGCTTTGGACAGGGGGATAACTATGGCTACACCTTC
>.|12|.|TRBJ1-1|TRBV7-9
CASSLGQSEAFF
TGTGCCAGCAGCCTAGGACAGAGTGAAGCTTTCTTT
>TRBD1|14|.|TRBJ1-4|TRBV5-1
CASSGDSFNEKLFF
TGCGCCAGCAGCGGGGACAGCTTCAATGAAAAACTGTTTTTT
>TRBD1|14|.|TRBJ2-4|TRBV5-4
CASSVAGQGSIQYF
TGTGCCAGCAGCGTCGCGGGACAGGGCTCCATTCAGTACTTC
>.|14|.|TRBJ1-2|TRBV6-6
CASSFPGADYGYTF
TGTGCCAGCAGTTTCCCAGGGGCAGACTATGGCTACACCTTC
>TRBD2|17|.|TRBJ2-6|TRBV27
CASSSSGRAVGANVLTF
TGTGCCAGCAGTTCTAGCGGGAGGGCCGTTGGGGCCAACGTCCTGACTTTC
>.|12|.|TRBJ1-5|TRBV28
CATANSNQPQHF
TGTGCCACCGCTAATAGCAATCAGCCCCAGCATTTT
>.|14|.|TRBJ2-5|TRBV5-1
CASGTLDWQETQYF
TGCGCCAGCGGTACCCTGGACTGGCAAGAGACCCAGTACTTC
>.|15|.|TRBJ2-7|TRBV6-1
CASSDRTAARYEQYF
TGTGCCAGCAGTGACCGGACAGCGGCTCGCTACGAGCAGTACTTC
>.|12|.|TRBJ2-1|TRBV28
CASREGLNEQFF
TGTGCCAGCAGGGAGGGCCTCAATGAGCAGTTCTTC
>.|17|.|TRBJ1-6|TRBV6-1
CASSEARERSYNSPLHF
TGTGCCAGCAGTGAAGCGCGGGAGCGCTCCTATAATTCACCCCTCCACTTT
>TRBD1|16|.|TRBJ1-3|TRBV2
CASRGQGLSSGNTIYF
TGTGCCAGCAGAGGACAGGGACTTTCCTCAGGAAACACCATATATTTT
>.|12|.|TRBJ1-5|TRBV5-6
CASSLPSQPQHF
TGTGCCAGCAGCTTACCGAGCCAGCCCCAGCATTTT
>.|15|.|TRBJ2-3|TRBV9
CASSVGVASTDTQYF
TGTGCCAGCAGCGTAGGGGTAGCTAGCACAGATACGCAGTATTTT
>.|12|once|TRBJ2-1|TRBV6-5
CASINSDSEQFF
TGTGCCAGCATCAACAGTGATAGTGAGCAGTTCTTC
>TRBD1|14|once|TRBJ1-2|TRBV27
CASSLAGQVYGYTF
TGTGCCAGCAGTTTAGCTGGACAGGTTTATGGCTACACCTTC